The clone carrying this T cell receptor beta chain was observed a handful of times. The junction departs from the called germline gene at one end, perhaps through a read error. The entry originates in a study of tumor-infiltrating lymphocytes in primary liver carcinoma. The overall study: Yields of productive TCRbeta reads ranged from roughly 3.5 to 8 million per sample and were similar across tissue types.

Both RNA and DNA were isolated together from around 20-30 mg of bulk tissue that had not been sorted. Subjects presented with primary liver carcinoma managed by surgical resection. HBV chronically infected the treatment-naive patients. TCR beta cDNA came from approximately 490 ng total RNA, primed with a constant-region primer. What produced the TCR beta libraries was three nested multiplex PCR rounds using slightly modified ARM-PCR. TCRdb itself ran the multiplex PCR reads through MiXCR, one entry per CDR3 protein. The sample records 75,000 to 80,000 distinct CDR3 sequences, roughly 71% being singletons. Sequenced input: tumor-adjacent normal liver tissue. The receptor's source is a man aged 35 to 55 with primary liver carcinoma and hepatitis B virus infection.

The CDR3 DNA reads as TGCAGCGTCGCCGGGACAGCGAGTTCCTACGAGAAGTACTTC. Its translation: CSVAGTASSYEKYF. The chain carries TRBV29-1 and TRBJ2-7; the match to TRBD1 covers 7 bases. The germline gives CDR1 SQVTM, CDR2 ANQGSEA. This CDR3 has 14 amino acids.